The T cell receptor beta chain described here comes from a study of response to subunit inactivated influenza vaccine. TCRdb itself ran the RT-PCR reads through MiXCR, one entry per CDR3 protein. The sample includes 750,000 to 850,000 distinct CDR3 sequences, about a fifth of them seen just once. Germline V lookup: CDR1 LGHNA, CDR2 YSLEER. The CDR3 contains 18 residues. With V trimmed by 1 base and J by 7 bases, 10 bases remained unmatched. Study-level points and caveats: The authors suggested that every seasonal influenza vaccination recruits few new T cells.

This clonotype was picked up many times. The antigen is undetermined. Sequencing was performed on PBMCs from blood, taken around 5 days after vaccination. The sequence was collected from a man aged 50 to 59 who received an inactivated influenza vaccine. This chain joins TRBV4-3 and TRBJ2-1; TRBD2 aligns across 13 bases. Here the CDR3 DNA reads TGCGCCAGCAGCCAAGGACTAGCGGGGGGCCCGCCTCGGAATGAGCAGTTCTTC. Translation gives CASSQGLAGGPPRNEQFF.